The clone carrying this T cell receptor (beta chain) was observed a few times. Its target is not known. The sample is drawn from a study of beta chain features in type 1 diabetes. Study results and caveats: Among all four CD4+ subsets, Type 1 diabetes patients had TCRB CDR3s that were moderately but significantly shorter.

The CDR3 length is 16 residues. Germline CDR1 reads SEHNR; CDR2 reads FQNEAQ (reference sequence). V lost 5 bases, J lost 3 bases, and 20 bases lay in between. All of the isolated RNA was reverse transcribed, so expressed TCRB transcripts were sequenced. Libraries were prepared by immunoSEQ multiplex PCR; TCRdb keeps only in-frame clonotypes and omits some of them. This sample carries hundreds of thousands of clones, more than 13% of them seen once, and the ten largest clones take less than 0.02%. The chain recombines TRBV7-9 with TRBJ2-7; tentative D call: TRBD1 (6 bases). The receptor comes from a man aged 25-40 years with type 1 diabetes. Sequenced material: naive CD4+ T cells from blood. The CDR3 nucleotides read TGTGCCAGCAGCCGCTATGGACAGAATACGAACTACGAGCAGTACTTC. This encodes CASSRYGQNTNYEQYF. Complete variable domain (other parts from reference TRBV7-9 and TRBJ2-7): DTGVSQNPRHKITKRGQNVTFRCDPISEHNRLYWYRQTLGQGPEFLTYFQNEAQLEKSRLLSDRFSAERPKGSFSTLEIQRTEQGDSAMYLCASSRYGQNTNYEQYFGPGTRLTVT.